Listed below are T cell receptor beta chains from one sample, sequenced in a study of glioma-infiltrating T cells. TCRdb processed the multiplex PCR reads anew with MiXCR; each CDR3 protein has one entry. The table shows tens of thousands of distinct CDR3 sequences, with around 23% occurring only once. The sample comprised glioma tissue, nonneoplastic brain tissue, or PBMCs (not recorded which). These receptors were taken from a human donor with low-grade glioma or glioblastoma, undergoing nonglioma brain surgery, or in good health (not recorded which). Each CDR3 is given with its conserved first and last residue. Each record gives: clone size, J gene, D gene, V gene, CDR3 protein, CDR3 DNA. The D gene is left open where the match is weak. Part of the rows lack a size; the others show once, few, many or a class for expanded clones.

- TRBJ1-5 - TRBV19 CASSPTAYSNQPKHF TGTGCCAGTAGTCCGACAGCTTATAGCAATCAGCCCAAGCATTTT
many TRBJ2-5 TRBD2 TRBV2 CASSDRTGGGF TGTGCCAGCAGTGATAGGACGGGAGGAGGGTTC
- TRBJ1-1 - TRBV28 CASISGGDTEAFF TGTGCCAGCATTTCCGGAGGTGACACTGAAGCTTTCTTT
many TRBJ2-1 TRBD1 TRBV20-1 CSAPGQTYNEQFF TGCAGTGCTCCGGGACAGACCTACAATGAGCAGTTCTTC
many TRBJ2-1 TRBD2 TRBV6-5 CASSYTQAGAYNEQFF TGTGCCAGCAGTTACACCCAAGCGGGAGCCTACAATGAGCAGTTCTTC
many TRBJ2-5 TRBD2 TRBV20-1 CSAFGTSGKGETQYF TGCAGTGCTTTCGGGACTAGCGGGAAGGGGGAGACCCAGTACTTC
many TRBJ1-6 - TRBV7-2 CASRKLVVGNSPLHF TGTGCCAGCAGAAAGCTCGTGGTTGGGAATTCACCCCTCCACTTT
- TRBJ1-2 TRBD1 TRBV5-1 CASSSPTGSYGYTF TGCGCCAGCAGCAGCCCGACAGGGTCCTATGGCTACACCTTC
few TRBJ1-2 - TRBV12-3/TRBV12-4 CASSLRLQVGGYTF TGTGCCAGCAGTTTAAGACTACAAGTCGGTGGCTACACCTTC
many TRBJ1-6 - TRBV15 CATSTRAVQYIHSPLHF TGTGCCACCAGCACGAGGGCAGTTCAATATATCCATTCACCCCTCCACTTT
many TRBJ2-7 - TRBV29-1 CSVVAGTYEQYF TGCAGCGTTGTAGCCGGAACCTACGAGCAGTACTTC
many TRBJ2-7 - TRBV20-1 CSAREAAVLYEQYF TGCAGTGCTAGAGAGGCGGCAGTCCTCTACGAGCAGTACTTC
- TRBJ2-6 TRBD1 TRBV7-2 CADETGARANVLTF TGTGCCGACGAAACAGGGGCTAGGGCCAACGTCCTGACTTTC
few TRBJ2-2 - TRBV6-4 CASSPTQGRTGELFF TGTGCCAGCAGCCCTACACAGGGCCGGACCGGGGAGCTGTTTTTT
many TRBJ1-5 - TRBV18 CASSPRPPGGNQPQHF TGTGCCAGCTCACCGCGACCCCCAGGAGGCAATCAGCCCCAGCATTTT
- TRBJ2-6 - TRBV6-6 CASSYSTAWGANVLTF TGTGCCAGCAGTTACTCGACAGCGTGGGGGGCCAACGTCCTGACTTTC
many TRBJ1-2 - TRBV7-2 CASSLAGGRNYGYTF TGTGCCAGCAGCTTAGCCGGGGGGCGGAACTATGGCTACACCTTC
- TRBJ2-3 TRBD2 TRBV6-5 CARSLVASGTSTDTQYF TGTGCCAGAAGCTTAGTTGCTAGCGGGACTAGCACAGATACGCAGTATTTT
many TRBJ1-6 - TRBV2 CASRAGPTPLHF TGTGCCAGCAGAGCCGGGCCTACCCCCCTCCACTTT
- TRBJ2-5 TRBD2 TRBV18 CASSPPYARGGQETQYF TGTGCCAGCTCACCACCGTACGCGCGGGGGGGCCAAGAGACCCAGTACTTC
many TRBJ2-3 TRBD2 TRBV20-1 CSARSPSGSTQNTQYF TGCAGTGCTAGGTCTCCCAGCGGGAGTACACAAAATACGCAGTATTTT
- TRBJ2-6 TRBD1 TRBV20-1 CSARERTGISGADVLTF TGCAGTGCTAGAGAGAGGACAGGGATCTCTGGGGCCGACGTCCTGACTTTC
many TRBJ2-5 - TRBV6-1 CASSMTGAQETQYF TGTGCCAGCAGTATGACAGGAGCTCAAGAGACCCAGTACTTC
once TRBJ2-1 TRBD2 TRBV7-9 CASSLIAGGPRNELFF TGTGCCAGCAGCCTGATAGCGGGAGGGCCGAGAAATGAGCTGTTCTTC
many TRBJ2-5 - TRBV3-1 CASSQDRGETQYF TGTGCCAGCAGCCAAGATCGGGGGGAGACCCAGTACTTC
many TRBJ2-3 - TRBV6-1 CASQPPAADTQYF TGTGCCAGCCAGCCTCCCGCAGCAGATACGCAGTATTTT
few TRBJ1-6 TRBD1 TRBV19 CASSRQGIYSPLHF TGTGCCAGTAGCCGACAGGGGATTTATTCACCCCTCCACTTT
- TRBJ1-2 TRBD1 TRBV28 CARGRGLQGGYTF TGTGCCAGAGGTAGGGGGCTACAGGGTGGCTACACCTTC
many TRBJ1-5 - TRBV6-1 CASSADRHNQPQHF TGTGCCAGCAGTGCCGACAGGCACAATCAGCCCCAGCATTTT
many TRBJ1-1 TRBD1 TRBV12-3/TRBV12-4 CASSLWGQGTQNTEAFF TGTGCCAGCAGTTTATGGGGACAGGGGACGCAGAACACTGAAGCTTTCTTT
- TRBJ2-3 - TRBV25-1 CASSEWGGRTDTQYF TGTGCCAGCAGTGAATGGGGTGGGCGGACAGATACGCAGTATTTT